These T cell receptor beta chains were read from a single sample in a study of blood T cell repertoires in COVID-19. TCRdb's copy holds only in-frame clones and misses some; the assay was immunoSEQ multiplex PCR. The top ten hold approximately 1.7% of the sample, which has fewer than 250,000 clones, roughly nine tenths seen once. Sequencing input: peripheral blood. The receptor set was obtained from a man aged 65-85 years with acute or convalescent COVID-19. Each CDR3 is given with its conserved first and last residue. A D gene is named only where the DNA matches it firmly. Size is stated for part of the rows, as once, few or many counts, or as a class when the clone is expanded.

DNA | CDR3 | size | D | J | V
TGTGCCAGCAGCCAATATACCGGGACTAGCGGTTACAATGAGCAGTTCTTC | CASSQYTGTSGYNEQFF | - | TRBD2 | TRBJ2-1 | TRBV3-1/TRBV3-2
TGTGCCAGCAGCCAGAGGACAGCCATTAGCAATCAGCCCCAGCATTTT | CASSQRTAISNQPQHF | - | - | TRBJ1-5 | TRBV16
TGTGCCAGCAGCTTTGGTGCTAGCGGGCGTACCCACTCCTACAATGAGCAGTTCTTC | CASSFGASGRTHSYNEQFF | - | TRBD2 | TRBJ2-1 | TRBV5-4
TGTGCCAGCAAGAACCACCGGGACATACTAACCTACGAGCAGTACTTC | CASKNHRDILTYEQYF | - | - | TRBJ2-7 | TRBV6-4
TGTGCCAGCAGAAACCCGGGACAGGGGGCCTCACCCCTCCACTTT | CASRNPGQGASPLHF | - | TRBD1 | TRBJ1-6 | TRBV27
TGTGCCAGCAGTGAGCCGGCAGGGGTCTCCTACAATGAGCAGTTCTTC | CASSEPAGVSYNEQFF | once | - | TRBJ2-1 | TRBV2
TGTGCCAGCAGCTCAACCGGGACTAGCGTTTCCGAGCAGTACTTC | CASSSTGTSVSEQYF | - | TRBD2 | TRBJ2-7 | TRBV7-2
TGTGCCAGCTCCCTACGAGGTACTACAGATACGCAGTATTTT | CASSLRGTTDTQYF | once | - | TRBJ2-3 | TRBV18
TGTGCCAGCAGCCAAGTAGCGGGAGTACGGACCGGGGAGCTGTTTTTT | CASSQVAGVRTGELFF | - | TRBD2 | TRBJ2-2 | TRBV3-1/TRBV3-2
TGCAGTGCTAGTGGGGAGACAGGGAGGACTGAAGCTTTCTTT | CSASGETGRTEAFF | - | TRBD1 | TRBJ1-1 | TRBV20-1
TGTGCCAGCAGTCGTGGGAGGGAGCCCTACTTCAATGAGCAGTTCTTC | CASSRGREPYFNEQFF | - | TRBD2 | TRBJ2-1 | TRBV2
TGTGCCAGCAGCTTAAAAGCGGGGGACTACGAGCAGTACTTC | CASSLKAGDYEQYF | - | TRBD2 | TRBJ2-7 | TRBV7-2
TGTGCCAGCAGGTGGGGCAGCACCCCGAACACTGAAGCTTTCTTT | CASRWGSTPNTEAFF | - | - | TRBJ1-1 | TRBV27
TGTGCCAGCAGTTCTTCAAACAGTAACTATGGCTACACCTTC | CASSSSNSNYGYTF | - | - | TRBJ1-2 | TRBV28
TGTGCCAGCAGCTCGGGTGGGTCTGGAAACACCATATATTTT | CASSSGGSGNTIYF | - | - | TRBJ1-3 | TRBV7-9
TGCAGCGTTGTGGTGGGAGGGGAGACCCAGTACTTC | CSVVVGGETQYF | - | TRBD2 | TRBJ2-5 | TRBV29-1
TGTGCCAGCAGTTTGGGAGATCAAGAGACCCAGTACTTC | CASSLGDQETQYF | - | - | TRBJ2-5 | TRBV12-3/TRBV12-4
TGTGCCACCACGGGGGGACCTGGAAACACCATATATTTT | CATTGGPGNTIYF | - | - | TRBJ1-3 | TRBV7-8
TGTGCCACCAGTGATCGGAAAATTCTAGACACCGGGGAGCTGTTTTTT | CATSDRKILDTGELFF | - | - | TRBJ2-2 | TRBV24-1
TGTGCCAGCAGCCCACATTGGCAGGGGAACAATGAGCAGTTCTTC | CASSPHWQGNNEQFF | - | - | TRBJ2-1 | TRBV7-6
TGTGCCAGCAGCAATCGGACAGGGGGCTCGGGCAATCAGCCCCAGCATTTT | CASSNRTGGSGNQPQHF | - | TRBD1 | TRBJ1-5 | TRBV4-2
TGTGCCAGTAGTACTCAAGTCTTGAGCTCCTACAATGAGCAGTTCTTC | CASSTQVLSSYNEQFF | - | - | TRBJ2-1 | TRBV19
TGTGCCTGGAGTCAGACAGCCACTGAAGCTTTCTTT | CAWSQTATEAFF | once | - | TRBJ1-1 | TRBV30
TGTGCCAGCAGCCTTAAAGGGGCAGATACGCAGTATTTT | CASSLKGADTQYF | once | - | TRBJ2-3 | TRBV3-1/TRBV3-2
TGTGCCAGTAGTGGATCCAGGACAGGGACGACATACGAGCAGTACTTC | CASSGSRTGTTYEQYF | - | TRBD1 | TRBJ2-7 | TRBV19
TGTGCCAGCAGCCAAGATCGAGGACAGGGGTGGGAAAAACTGTTTTTT | CASSQDRGQGWEKLFF | - | TRBD1 | TRBJ1-4 | TRBV4-2
TGTGCCACCAGCAGAGGGGGCGGCTCTGGGGCCAACGTCCTGACTTTC | CATSRGGGSGANVLTF | - | - | TRBJ2-6 | TRBV15
TGTGCCAGCAGGCCATTAATATGGGGGGGGAATCAGCCCCAGCATTTT | CASRPLIWGGNQPQHF | - | - | TRBJ1-5 | TRBV6-4
TGCAGTGCTCGACTAGTCAATGAGCAGTTCTTC | CSARLVNEQFF | once | - | TRBJ2-1 | TRBV20-1
TGTGCTAGCAGCTTAGGGCTAGTCTCAGAGACCCAGTACTTC | CASSLGLVSETQYF | - | - | TRBJ2-5 | TRBV7-7
TGTGCCAGCAGCCCTACAGGAGGGGAGGAAAAACTGTTTTTT | CASSPTGGEEKLFF | - | - | TRBJ1-4 | TRBV11-2
TGCAGTGCGAGTATGCAGGGTTTTTACGAGCAGTACTTC | CSASMQGFYEQYF | - | - | TRBJ2-7 | TRBV20-1
TGTGCCAGCAGTTTATCGAGTGGTGGGAACACTGAAGCTTTCTTT | CASSLSSGGNTEAFF | - | - | TRBJ1-1 | TRBV27
TGTGCCAGCACTAGGACTAGCGGGAGTTTGGAGACCCAGTACTTC | CASTRTSGSLETQYF | - | TRBD2 | TRBJ2-5 | TRBV2
TGTGCCAGCAGCTTGACACAGGGTGGCTACGAGCAGTACTTC | CASSLTQGGYEQYF | - | - | TRBJ2-7 | TRBV27
TGTGCCAGCAGCTTAATGCGGGGCCCCGAAAACACCATATATTTT | CASSLMRGPENTIYF | - | - | TRBJ1-3 | TRBV7-3
TGTGCCAGCACCTTACAACTAGCGGGAGTATACGAGCAGTACTTC | CASTLQLAGVYEQYF | once | TRBD2 | TRBJ2-7 | TRBV28
TGTGCCACCAGTGATCGGGACAGGGTAAGCAATCAGCCCCAGCATTTT | CATSDRDRVSNQPQHF | - | TRBD1 | TRBJ1-5 | TRBV24-1
TGTGCCAGCAGGCAGGGGGCGATTAACAATCAGCCCCAGCATTTT | CASRQGAINNQPQHF | - | TRBD1 | TRBJ1-5 | TRBV6-5
TGTGCCAGCAGTCAAAGGGGGCTGAACACTGAAGCTTTCTTT | CASSQRGLNTEAFF | - | TRBD1 | TRBJ1-1 | TRBV27
TGTGCCAGCAGCTCTCCGGGACTCCTGAACTATGGCTACACCTTC | CASSSPGLLNYGYTF | few | - | TRBJ1-2 | TRBV9
TGTGCCAGCAGTGATAGGACTGGGTACAATGAGCAGTTCTTC | CASSDRTGYNEQFF | - | - | TRBJ2-1 | TRBV2
TGCGCCAGCAGCCCAGCCGTGACTAGCTCTCCCAATGAGCAGTTCTTC | CASSPAVTSSPNEQFF | - | TRBD2 | TRBJ2-1 | TRBV5-1
TGTGCCAGCAGCTTAAGGATTCGAAGGGCAGGAGGGGATAGCCAGTACTTC | CASSLRIRRAGGDSQYF | - | - | TRBJ2-5 | TRBV7-2
TGTGCCAGCAGTGAGGACATATTGAACACCGGGGAGCTGTTTTTT | CASSEDILNTGELFF | - | - | TRBJ2-2 | TRBV27
TGTGCCAGCAGCTTGGACTTCGGGGTGGGAGAGCAGTTCTTC | CASSLDFGVGEQFF | once | - | TRBJ2-1 | TRBV5-5
TGTGCCAGTCGACAGGGGGCATCGGGTAATGAGCAGTTCTTC | CASRQGASGNEQFF | - | TRBD1 | TRBJ2-1 | TRBV28
TGTGCCAGCAGCCAGGGACTAGCGGGCAATGAGCAGTTCTTC | CASSQGLAGNEQFF | - | TRBD2 | TRBJ2-1 | TRBV7-6
TGTGCCAGCAGTCTTCGGAGGGACCTTAGCAATCAGCCCCAGCATTTT | CASSLRRDLSNQPQHF | - | - | TRBJ1-5 | TRBV28
TGTGCCAGCAGTTTCGGCGTCGGCGGGAGGGCCGGGTCGCAGTATTTT | CASSFGVGGRAGSQYF | - | TRBD2 | TRBJ2-3 | TRBV27
TGTGCCAGCAGCCCCGGACTAGGCAAGGGTGAGCAGTTCTTC | CASSPGLGKGEQFF | - | TRBD2 | TRBJ2-1 | TRBV5-5
TGTGCCAGCAGCGGACAGGGAGGGTTCGCTGGGGCCAACGTCCTGACTTTC | CASSGQGGFAGANVLTF | - | - | TRBJ2-6 | TRBV7-3
TGTGCCAGCACGGTTACTGCGATCGGGTCGAGAGGCTACACCTTC | CASTVTAIGSRGYTF | - | - | TRBJ1-2 | TRBV7-2
TGTGCCACCAGTGACAGTCGGGGAGGCAATGAGCAGTTCTTC | CATSDSRGGNEQFF | - | - | TRBJ2-1 | TRBV24-1
TGTGCCAGCAGCGTAGGGGAGCTAAGAAGGGCAGATACGCAGTATTTT | CASSVGELRRADTQYF | - | - | TRBJ2-3 | TRBV9
TGCAGTGCTAGTCCGGGAGCCGGTCAGCCCCAGCATTTT | CSASPGAGQPQHF | - | - | TRBJ1-5 | TRBV20-1
TGCGCCAGCAGCCAAGATGGTAGCGGGTTAGATACGCAGTATTTT | CASSQDGSGLDTQYF | - | TRBD2 | TRBJ2-3 | TRBV4-1
TGCGCCAGCAGGGAAGGGGGCACAGGGGACGGCACAAATCAGCCCCAGCATTTT | CASREGGTGDGTNQPQHF | - | TRBD1 | TRBJ1-5 | TRBV23-1
TGTGCTGCGACTAGCGGGAGTGCGGGCACCGGGGAGCTGTTTTTT | CAATSGSAGTGELFF | - | TRBD2 | TRBJ2-2 | TRBV19
TGCGCCAGCCTCCGGGGACTAGCGGGACCCGCGAACACCGGGGAGCTGTTTTTT | CASLRGLAGPANTGELFF | - | TRBD2 | TRBJ2-2 | TRBV10-1